The 20 T cell receptor beta chains below all came from one sample that was sequenced in a study of blood T cell repertoires in COVID-19. Data came from immunoSEQ multiplex PCR; TCRdb stores just in-frame clones and leaves some out. Of fewer than 300,000 clones listed, 85% were seen once; the top ten hold roughly 5%. Specimen: peripheral blood. These receptors originate from a man aged 45-65 years with active or convalescent COVID-19.

In this sample, this clone turned up once. An end of the junction differs from the germline gene, which may be a read error. This chain uses TRBV18 with TRBJ1-5, with 7 bases lining up with TRBD1. The CDR3 covers 16 residues. The V gene's germline CDR1 is KGHSH and CDR2 LQKENI. For the CDR3, the DNA is TGTGCCAGCTCAACACCAGGGACAGATAGCAATCAGCCCCAGCATTTT. Amino acids: CASSTPGTDSNQPQHF.

This rearrangement joins TRBV2 to TRBJ2-5; TRBD2 matches 11 bases. The CDR3 consists of 15 residues. Trimming cost V 5 bases and J 5 bases; bases outside gene matches: 7. Germline V CDR1 and CDR2: SNHLY, FYNNEI. CDR3 sequence: CASSPELAGDETQYF. The DNA for the CDR3 is TGTGCCAGCAGTCCCGAACTAGCGGGAGATGAGACCCAGTACTTC.

The chain is built from TRBV21-1 and TRBJ2-7; TRBD1, the table's D call, was not compared with the DNA. TRBV21-1 is a pseudogene segment. The CDR3 is 13 residues long. Written as DNA, the CDR3 is TGTGCCAGCAGCAAAGGAGACACCTACGAGCAGTACTTC. It is translated as CASSKGDTYEQYF.

This chain connects TRBV5-1 to TRBJ2-7; 12 bases align to TRBD2. Germline trimming cut 0 bases from V and 7 bases from J; bases unmatched to any gene: 5. The CDR3 extends over 15 amino acids. Germline V gene data show CDR1 as SGHRS and CDR2 as YFSETQ. CDR3 in amino acids: CASSLVTSGSGEQYF. DNA for the CDR3: TGCGCCAGCAGCTTGGTGACTAGCGGGAGTGGTGAGCAGTACTTC.

This chain uses TRBV2 with TRBJ2-2; TRBD1 aligns across 11 bases. The ends lost 4 bases at V and 7 bases at J; junction bases unmatched: 5. This CDR3 has 15 residues. CDR1 SNHLY and CDR2 FYNNEI come from the germline V gene. The CDR3, as DNA: TGTGCCAGCAGTGCCGGACAGGGGGCTTTCGGGGAGCTGTTTTTT. Translation gives CASSAGQGAFGELFF.

This chain uses TRBV6-2 or TRBV6-3 with TRBJ2-7, with 10 nucleotides matching TRBD2. The CDR3 covers 14 residues. Per the germline V gene, CDR1 is MNHEY and CDR2 is SVGEGT. V lost 2 bases and J lost 7; bases outside the gene matches: 5. The CDR3 here is CASSYLAGVGEQYF. In DNA, the CDR3 is TGTGCCAGCAGTTACCTAGCGGGAGTTGGTGAGCAGTACTTC.

The rearrangement links TRBV10-3 to TRBJ1-1, with TRBD1 identical over 10 bases. CDR1 ENHRY and CDR2 SYGVKD come from the germline V gene. The CDR3 length is 17 residues. With 6 bases clipped from V and 1 base from J, the junction kept 11 bases outside the gene matches. The DNA of the CDR3 is TGTGCCATCAGGAAATCCGGGACAGGGGTACCGAACACTGAAGCTTTCTTT. Encoded protein: CAIRKSGTGVPNTEAFF.

This clone was counted a few times. The rearrangement joins TRBV4-1 to TRBJ1-2; 8 bases line up with TRBD1. Per the germline V gene, CDR1 is MGHRA and CDR2 is YSYEKL. Trimming removed 4 bases from V and 6 bases from J; junction bases left unmatched: 13. The CDR3 covers 16 residues. CDR3 region: CASSPPIGQGKHGYTF. The CDR3 DNA reads TGCGCCAGCAGCCCGCCCATCGGACAGGGAAAGCATGGCTACACCTTC.

The CDR3 sequence is CASSPGLAGDLYF. DNA of the CDR3: TGTGCCAGCAGCCCAGGACTAGCGGGGGACCTGTACTTC. J is TRBJ2-7 and V is TRBV11-2; 13 bases are a match to TRBD2. CDR3 length: 13 amino acids. Germline lookup yields CDR1 SGHAT and CDR2 FQNNGV. The V and J ends lost 5 bases and 12 bases, in that order; junction bases with no gene match: 7.

J is TRBJ2-3 and V is TRBV4-2; D may be TRBD1 (5 bases). The germline V gene has CDR1 LGHNA and CDR2 YNFKEQ. The CDR3 totals 14 residues. V was trimmed by 4 bases and J by 4 bases, leaving 12 bases between them. CDR3 bases: TGTGCCAGCAGCCTCAATAGGGGTCCAGATACGCAGTATTTT. It is translated as CASSLNRGPDTQYF.

The chain combines TRBV24-1 with TRBJ2-2; 9 nucleotides line up with TRBD1. J was trimmed by 6 bases and V by 4 bases; bases with no gene match: 8. The CDR3 runs 16 residues. Germline V gene data show CDR1 as KGHDR and CDR2 as SFDVKD. CDR3 in DNA: TGTGCCACCAGTGACCCCGGGACAGGGACTGCCGGGGAGCTGTTTTTT. This codes for CATSDPGTGTAGELFF.

CDR3 protein: CASSMGGLVNTEAFF. The CDR3 DNA follows: TGTGCCAGTAGTATGGGGGGGCTAGTGAACACTGAAGCTTTCTTT. This chain links TRBV19 with TRBJ1-1; maybe TRBD1 (6 bases). The CDR3 has 15 amino acids. Trimming stripped 3 bases from V and 0 bases from J, with 11 bases between. Per germline, CDR1 LNHDA and CDR2 SQIVND (reference sequence).

The rearrangement uses TRBV28 and TRBJ2-3, with D perhaps TRBD2 (6 bases). CDR3 length equals 15 residues. Germline V gene sequence: CDR1 MDHEN, CDR2 SYDVKM. V lost 8 bases and J 3 bases, leaving 18 bases between the germline ends. The CDR3 nucleotides read TGTGCCAGCTGCGAACCGGGACTTAGAACAGATACGCAGTATTTT. Translation: CASCEPGLRTDTQYF.

The V and J genes are TRBV28 and TRBJ2-1, with 8 bases aligning to TRBD2. V lost 6 bases to trimming and J lost 9 bases; unmatched junction nucleotides: 4. The CDR3 consists of 12 residues. The germline V gene has CDR1 MDHEN and CDR2 SYDVKM. The CDR3 spells CASRPGGGEQFF. Written as DNA, the CDR3 is TGTGCCAGCAGACCGGGAGGGGGTGAGCAGTTCTTC.

This sequence joins TRBV19 and TRBJ2-7; D not resolved. Germline V lookup: CDR1 LNHDA, CDR2 SQIVND (reference sequence). V was cut by 6 bases and J by 5 bases, with 14 bases left in between. This CDR3 spans 13 amino acids. The CDR3 protein is CASRRSPGDEQYF. CDR3 nucleotides: TGTGCCAGTAGACGGAGCCCTGGCGACGAGCAGTACTTC.

V usage is TRBV4-3 and J usage is TRBJ2-1; 11 bases agree with TRBD2. CDR1 and CDR2 (germline): LGHNA, YSLEER. This CDR3 comprises 14 residues. After removal of 4 bases from V and 5 bases from J, the junction contained 1 base not matched to a gene. CDR3 amino acids: CASSRLAGNNEQFF. CDR3 DNA sequence: TGCGCCAGCAGCCGACTAGCGGGAAACAATGAGCAGTTCTTC.

Here the CDR3 DNA reads TGTGCCAGCAGCCAAGATTATCAAAGGTTCCCGGGAGAAGATGGCTACACCTTC. It encodes CASSQDYQRFPGEDGYTF. The chain combines TRBV4-2 with TRBJ1-2; D gene uncertain. The CDR3 runs 18 residues. Germline assignment: CDR1 LGHNA and CDR2 YNFKEQ. The germline V and J ends were trimmed by 0 bases and 6 bases, with 23 bases remaining between them.

The chain recombines TRBV2 with TRBJ2-3; 7 bases are a match to TRBD2. The CDR3 loop spans 15 amino acids. Unmatched junction bases numbered 5, after V lost 3 bases and J lost 2 bases. Looked up from germline, CDR1 is SNHLY and CDR2 is FYNNEI. The CDR3 is CASSEGRETTDTQYF. The CDR3, as DNA: TGTGCCAGCAGTGAGGGGAGGGAAACCACAGATACGCAGTATTTT.

V and J are TRBV30 and TRBJ2-7; D call uncertain. V was pared by 0 bases and J by 2 bases, with 8 bases between. This CDR3 comprises 13 residues. The germline V gene has CDR1 GTSNPN and CDR2 SVGIG (reference sequence). The CDR3 DNA sequence: TGTGCCTGGAGTGTGGCCTTACCCTACGAGCAGTACTTC. Its protein is CAWSVALPYEQYF.

The CDR3 bases are TGTGCCAGCACTTACCTAGCGGGACAACCCGGGGAGCTGTTTTTT. Amino acids: CASTYLAGQPGELFF. V is TRBV27 and J is TRBJ2-2; 9 bases line up with TRBD2. The junction had 9 bases not matched to a gene; V was cut back by 7 bases and J by 6 bases. Per germline, CDR1 MNHEY and CDR2 SMNVEV (reference sequence). The CDR3 totals 15 residues.